Presented here are 5 T cell receptor beta chains from one specimen sequenced in a study of molecular identifiers for immune sequencing clone quantification. Using its own MiXCR run on the PCR reads, TCRdb lists one record per CDR3 protein. The table has around 320,000 distinct CDR3 sequences, about 22% seen once; the top ten hold about 0.74%. The sample consisted of naive CD8+ T cells from blood, with Jurkat cell RNA spiked in. Specified subset: FACS-sorted CD8+CD4-CCR7+CD45RA+ naive T cells. Receptor source: a human donor in good health. Some libraries in this study had Jurkat cell RNA spiked in.

This clonotype was detected many times. The chain combines TRBV6-2 or TRBV6-3 with TRBJ2-3; maybe TRBD2 (5 bases). V was cut by 7 bases and J by 3 bases, with 11 bases left in between. Germline V gives CDR1 MNHEY, CDR2 SVGEGT. The CDR3 extends over 13 amino acids. The CDR3 loop reads CASTDYKTDTQYF. As DNA, the CDR3 is TGTGCCAGCACCGACTACAAAACAGATACGCAGTATTTT.

This clonotype turned up a few times. The rearrangement links TRBV4-3 to TRBJ1-5; D call uncertain. Trimming left V 0 bases short and J 1 base short, with 4 bases between. Germline loops: CDR1 LGHNA, CDR2 YSLEER. CDR3 length: 14 residues. The CDR3 DNA reads as TGCGCCAGCAGCCAAGATCGCAGCAATCAGCCCCAGCATTTT. As protein: CASSQDRSNQPQHF.

This clonotype occurred once. A clone one base away is much larger, so this may be a read error. This rearrangement joins TRBV6-8 to TRBJ2-1, with 12 bases fitting TRBD2. The germline gives CDR1 MNHGY, CDR2 SAAAGT. The CDR3 contains 17 residues. CDR3 DNA: TGTGTCAGCAGTTTCTTTTGTAGGACTAGCGGGATCCATGAGCAGTTCTTC. Its translation: CVSSFFCRTSGIHEQFF.

Only a few counts were recorded for this clonotype. The chain couples TRBV20-1 to TRBJ1-1, with D maybe TRBD1 (5 bases). The germline CDR1 and CDR2 sequences are DFQATT and SNEGSKA (reference sequence). V was cut by 1 base and J by 4 bases, with 13 bases left in between. The CDR3 covers 14 residues. The CDR3 coding sequence is TGCAGTGCTAGAGGTAGGGGATTGGGCACTGAAGCTTTCTTT. Residues: CSARGRGLGTEAFF.

This clonotype was seen repeatedly, ten times or more. The chain joins TRBV20-1 to TRBJ1-5; maybe TRBD1 (5 bases). Between the trimmed V and J ends, which lost 5 bases and 1 base, there was a span of 6 bases. Germline CDR1 reads DFQATT; CDR2 reads SNEGSKA (reference sequence). CDR3 length: 12 residues. In DNA form, the CDR3 reads TGCAGTGCTTGGGACAGCAATCAGCCCCAGCATTTT. This sequence encodes CSAWDSNQPQHF.